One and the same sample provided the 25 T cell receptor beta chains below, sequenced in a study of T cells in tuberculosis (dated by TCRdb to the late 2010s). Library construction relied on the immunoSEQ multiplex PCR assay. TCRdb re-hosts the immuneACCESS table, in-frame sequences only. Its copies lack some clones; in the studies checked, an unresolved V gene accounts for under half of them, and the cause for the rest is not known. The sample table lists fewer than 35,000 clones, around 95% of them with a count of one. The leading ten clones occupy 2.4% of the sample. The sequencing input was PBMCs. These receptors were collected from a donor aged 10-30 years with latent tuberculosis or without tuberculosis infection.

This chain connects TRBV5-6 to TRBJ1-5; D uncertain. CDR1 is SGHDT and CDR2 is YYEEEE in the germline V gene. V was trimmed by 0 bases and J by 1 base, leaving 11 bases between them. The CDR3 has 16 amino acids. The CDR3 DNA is TGTGCCAGCAGCTTGGGGTCCTGGCGGAGCAATCAGCCCCAGCATTTT. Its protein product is CASSLGSWRSNQPQHF.

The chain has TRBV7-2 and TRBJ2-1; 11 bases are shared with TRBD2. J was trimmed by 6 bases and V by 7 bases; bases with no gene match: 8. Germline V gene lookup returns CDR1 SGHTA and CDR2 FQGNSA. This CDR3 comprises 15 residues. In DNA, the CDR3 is TGTGCCAGCAACCTAGCGGGGGGACGACCCAATGAGCAGTTCTTC. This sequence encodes CASNLAGGRPNEQFF. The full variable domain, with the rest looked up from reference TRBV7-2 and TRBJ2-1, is GAGVSQSPSNKVTEKGKDVELRCDPISGHTALYWYRQSLGQGLEFLIYFQGNSAPDKSGLPSDRFSAERTGGSVSTLTIQRTQQEDSAVYLCASNLAGGRPNEQFFGPGTRLTVL.

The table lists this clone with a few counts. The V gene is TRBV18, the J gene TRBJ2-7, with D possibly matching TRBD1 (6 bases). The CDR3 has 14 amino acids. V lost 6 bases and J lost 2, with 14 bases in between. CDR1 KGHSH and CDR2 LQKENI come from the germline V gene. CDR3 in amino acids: CASSFSGHPYEQYF. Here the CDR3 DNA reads TGTGCCAGCTCGTTCTCGGGACACCCCTACGAGCAGTACTTC.

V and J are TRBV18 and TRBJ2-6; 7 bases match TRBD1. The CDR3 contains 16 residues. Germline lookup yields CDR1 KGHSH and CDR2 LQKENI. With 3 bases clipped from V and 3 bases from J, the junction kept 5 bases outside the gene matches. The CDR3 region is CASSPTGLLGANVLTF. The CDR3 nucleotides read TGTGCCAGCTCACCGACAGGGCTTCTTGGGGCCAACGTCCTGACTTTC. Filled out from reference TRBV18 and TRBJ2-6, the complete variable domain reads NAGVMQNPRHLVRRRGQEARLRCSPMKGHSHVYWYRQLPEEGLKFMVYLQKENIIDESGMPKERFSAEFPKEGPSILRIQQVVRGDSAAYFCASSPTGLLGANVLTFGAGSRLTVL.

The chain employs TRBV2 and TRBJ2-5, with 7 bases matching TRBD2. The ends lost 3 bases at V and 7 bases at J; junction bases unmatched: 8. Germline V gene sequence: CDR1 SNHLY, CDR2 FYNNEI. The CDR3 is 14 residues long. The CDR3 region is CASSEAGGGGTQYF. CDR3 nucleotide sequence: TGTGCCAGCAGTGAGGCAGGCGGGGGTGGGACCCAGTACTTC.

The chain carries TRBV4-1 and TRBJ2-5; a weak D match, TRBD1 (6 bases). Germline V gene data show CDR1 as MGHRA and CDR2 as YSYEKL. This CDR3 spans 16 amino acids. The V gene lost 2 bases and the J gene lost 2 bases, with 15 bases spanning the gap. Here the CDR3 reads CASSQTVGQGQETQYF. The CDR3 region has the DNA TGCGCCAGCAGCCAAACGGTGGGGCAGGGGCAAGAGACCCAGTACTTC.

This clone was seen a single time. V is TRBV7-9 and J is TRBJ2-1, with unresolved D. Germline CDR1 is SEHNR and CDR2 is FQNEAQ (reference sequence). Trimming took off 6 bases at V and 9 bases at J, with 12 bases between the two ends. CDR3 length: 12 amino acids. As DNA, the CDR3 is TGTGCCAGCAGTTCGGTCCTAGGTGAGCAGTTCTTC. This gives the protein CASSSVLGEQFF.

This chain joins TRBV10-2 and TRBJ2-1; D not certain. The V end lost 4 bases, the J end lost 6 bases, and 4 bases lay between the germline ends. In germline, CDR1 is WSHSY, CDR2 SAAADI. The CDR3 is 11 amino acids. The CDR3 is CASSAVNEQFF. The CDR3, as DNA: TGCGCCAGCAGTGCGGTCAATGAGCAGTTCTTC.

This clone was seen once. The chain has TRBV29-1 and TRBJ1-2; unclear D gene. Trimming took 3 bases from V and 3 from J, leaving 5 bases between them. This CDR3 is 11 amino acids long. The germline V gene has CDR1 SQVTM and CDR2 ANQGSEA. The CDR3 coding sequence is TGCAGCGTTGATATAGACTATGGCTACACCTTC. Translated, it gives CSVDIDYGYTF.

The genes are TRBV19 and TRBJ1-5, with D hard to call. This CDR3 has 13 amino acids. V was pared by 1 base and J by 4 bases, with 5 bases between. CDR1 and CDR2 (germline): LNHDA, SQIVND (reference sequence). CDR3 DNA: TGTGCCAGTAGTATAGTCGGGAATCAGCCCCAGCATTTT. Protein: CASSIVGNQPQHF.

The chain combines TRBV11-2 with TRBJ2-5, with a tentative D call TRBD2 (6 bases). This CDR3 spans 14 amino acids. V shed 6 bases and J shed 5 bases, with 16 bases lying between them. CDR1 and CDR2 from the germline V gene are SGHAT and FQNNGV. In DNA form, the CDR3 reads TGTGCCAGCAGTCTGGGACTTGGAATTGAGACCCAGTACTTC. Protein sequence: CASSLGLGIETQYF.

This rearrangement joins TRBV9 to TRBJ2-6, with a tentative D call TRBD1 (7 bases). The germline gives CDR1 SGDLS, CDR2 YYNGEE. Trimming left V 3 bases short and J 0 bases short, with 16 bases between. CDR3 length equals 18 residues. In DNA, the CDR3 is TGTGCCAGCAGCGCGCGGGACAGCCTCCGCTCTGGGGCCAACGTCCTGACTTTC. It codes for CASSARDSLRSGANVLTF. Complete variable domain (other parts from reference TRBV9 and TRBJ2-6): DSGVTQTPKHLITATGQRVTLRCSPRSGDLSVYWYQQSLDQGLQFLIQYYNGEERAKGNILERFSAQQFPDLHSELNLSSLELGDSALYFCASSARDSLRSGANVLTFGAGSRLTVL.

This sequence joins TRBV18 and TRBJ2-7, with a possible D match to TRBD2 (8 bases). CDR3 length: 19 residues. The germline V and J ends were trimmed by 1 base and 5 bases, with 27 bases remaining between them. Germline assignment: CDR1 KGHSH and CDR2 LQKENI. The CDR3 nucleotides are TGTGCCAGCTCACCACGGAAGGTAGCGGGACAGTCCGGGGGGGACGAGCAGTACTTC. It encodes CASSPRKVAGQSGGDEQYF.

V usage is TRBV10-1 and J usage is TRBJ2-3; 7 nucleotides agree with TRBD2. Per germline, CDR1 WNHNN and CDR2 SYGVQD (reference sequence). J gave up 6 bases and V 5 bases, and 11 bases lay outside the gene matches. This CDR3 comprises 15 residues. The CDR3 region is CASSFGGGPRDTQYF. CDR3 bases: TGCGCCAGCAGTTTCGGCGGGGGACCCCGGGATACGCAGTATTTT.

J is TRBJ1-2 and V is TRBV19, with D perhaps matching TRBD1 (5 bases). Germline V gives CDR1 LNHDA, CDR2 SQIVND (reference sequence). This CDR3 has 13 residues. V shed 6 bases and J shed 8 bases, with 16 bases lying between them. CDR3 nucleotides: TGTGCCAGTAGGACTTTGGGGGGTAAGGGCTACACCTTC. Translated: CASRTLGGKGYTF.

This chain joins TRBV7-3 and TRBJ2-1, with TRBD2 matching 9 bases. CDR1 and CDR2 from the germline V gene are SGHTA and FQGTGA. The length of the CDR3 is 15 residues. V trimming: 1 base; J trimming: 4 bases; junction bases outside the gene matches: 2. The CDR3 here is CASSLNSGGYNEQFF. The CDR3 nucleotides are TGTGCCAGCAGCTTAAATAGCGGGGGTTACAATGAGCAGTTCTTC.

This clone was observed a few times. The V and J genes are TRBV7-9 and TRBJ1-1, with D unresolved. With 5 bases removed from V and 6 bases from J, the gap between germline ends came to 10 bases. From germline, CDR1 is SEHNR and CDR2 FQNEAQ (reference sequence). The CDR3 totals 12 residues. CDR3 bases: TGTGCCAGCAGCCCAAATTCGGCTGAAGCTTTCTTT. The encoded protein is CASSPNSAEAFF.

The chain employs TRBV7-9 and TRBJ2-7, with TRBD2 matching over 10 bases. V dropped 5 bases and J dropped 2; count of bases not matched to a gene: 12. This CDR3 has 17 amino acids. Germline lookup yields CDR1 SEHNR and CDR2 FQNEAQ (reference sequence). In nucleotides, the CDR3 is TGTGCCAGCAGCCTACCACCGACTAGCGGGTCCCCCTACGAGCAGTACTTC. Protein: CASSLPPTSGSPYEQYF. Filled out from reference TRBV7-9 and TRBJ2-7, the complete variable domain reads DTGVSQNPRHKITKRGQNVTFRCDPISEHNRLYWYRQTLGQGPEFLTYFQNEAQLEKSRLLSDRFSAERPKGSFSTLEIQRTEQGDSAMYLCASSLPPTSGSPYEQYFGPGTRLTVT.

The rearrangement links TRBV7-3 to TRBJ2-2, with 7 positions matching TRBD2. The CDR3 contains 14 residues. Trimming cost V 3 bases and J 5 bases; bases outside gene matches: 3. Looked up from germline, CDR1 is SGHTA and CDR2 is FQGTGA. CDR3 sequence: CASSFWEGTGELFF. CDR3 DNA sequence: TGTGCCAGCAGCTTCTGGGAGGGTACCGGGGAGCTGTTTTTT.

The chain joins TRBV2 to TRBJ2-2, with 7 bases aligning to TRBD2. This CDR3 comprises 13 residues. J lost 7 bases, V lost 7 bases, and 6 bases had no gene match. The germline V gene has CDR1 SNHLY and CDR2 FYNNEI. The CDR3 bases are TGTGCCAGCACTCGGGAGGAGGGCGGGGAGCTGTTTTTT. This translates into CASTREEGGELFF.

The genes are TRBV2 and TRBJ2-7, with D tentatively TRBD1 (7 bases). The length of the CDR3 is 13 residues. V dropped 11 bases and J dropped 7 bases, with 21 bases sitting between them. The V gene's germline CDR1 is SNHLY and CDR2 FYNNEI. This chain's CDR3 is CAAVEGAGGEQYF. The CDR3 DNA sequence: TGTGCCGCCGTAGAGGGGGCAGGGGGGGAGCAGTACTTC.

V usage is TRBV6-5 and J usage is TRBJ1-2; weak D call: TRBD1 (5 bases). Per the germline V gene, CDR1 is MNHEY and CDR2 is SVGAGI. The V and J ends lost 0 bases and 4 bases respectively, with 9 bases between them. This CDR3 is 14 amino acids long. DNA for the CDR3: TGTGCCAGCAGTTACTCGCTGGGGGGCTATGGCTACACCTTC. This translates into CASSYSLGGYGYTF.

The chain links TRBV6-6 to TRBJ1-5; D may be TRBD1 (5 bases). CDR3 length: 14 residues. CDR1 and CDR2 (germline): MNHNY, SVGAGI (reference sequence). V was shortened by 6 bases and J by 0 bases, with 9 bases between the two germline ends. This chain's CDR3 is CASRLTDSNQPQHF. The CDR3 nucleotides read TGTGCCAGCAGATTGACAGATAGCAATCAGCCCCAGCATTTT.

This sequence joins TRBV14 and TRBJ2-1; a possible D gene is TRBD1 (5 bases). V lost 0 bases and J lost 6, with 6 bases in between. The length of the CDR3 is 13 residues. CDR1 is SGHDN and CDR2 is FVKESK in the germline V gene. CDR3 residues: CASSQDRGNEQFF. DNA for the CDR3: TGTGCCAGCAGCCAAGATAGGGGCAATGAGCAGTTCTTC.

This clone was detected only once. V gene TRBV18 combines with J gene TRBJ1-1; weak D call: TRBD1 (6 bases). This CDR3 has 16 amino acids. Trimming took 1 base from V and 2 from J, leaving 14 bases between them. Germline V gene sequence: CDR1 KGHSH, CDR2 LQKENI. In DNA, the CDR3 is TGTGCCAGCTCACCACAGTCCGGGGGGCAAAACACTGAAGCTTTCTTT. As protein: CASSPQSGGQNTEAFF.